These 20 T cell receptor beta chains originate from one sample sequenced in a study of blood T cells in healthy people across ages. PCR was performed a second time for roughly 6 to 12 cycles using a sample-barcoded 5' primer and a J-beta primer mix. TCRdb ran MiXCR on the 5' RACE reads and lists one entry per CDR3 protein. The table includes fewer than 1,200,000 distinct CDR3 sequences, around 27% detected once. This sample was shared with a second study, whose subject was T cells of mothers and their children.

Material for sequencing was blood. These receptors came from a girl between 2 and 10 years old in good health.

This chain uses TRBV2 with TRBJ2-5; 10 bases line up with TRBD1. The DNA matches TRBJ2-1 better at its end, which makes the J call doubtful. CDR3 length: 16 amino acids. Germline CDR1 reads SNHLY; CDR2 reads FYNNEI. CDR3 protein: CASSEPTGGAYNEQFF. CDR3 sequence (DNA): TGTGCCAGCAGTGAACCGACAGGGGGCGCTTACAATGAGCAGTTCTTC.

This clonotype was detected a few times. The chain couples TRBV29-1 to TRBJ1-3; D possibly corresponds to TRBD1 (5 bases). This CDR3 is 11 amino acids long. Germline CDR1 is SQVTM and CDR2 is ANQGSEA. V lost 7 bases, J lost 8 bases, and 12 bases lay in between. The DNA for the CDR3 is TGCAGCGCGGGAGGGGTGGACACCATATATTTT. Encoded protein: CSAGGVDTIYF.

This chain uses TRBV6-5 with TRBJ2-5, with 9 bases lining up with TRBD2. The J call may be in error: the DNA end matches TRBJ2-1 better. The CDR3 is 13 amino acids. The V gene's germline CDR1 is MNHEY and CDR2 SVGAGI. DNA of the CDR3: TGTGCCAGCGAATCCGCGGGGGGGCATGAGCAGTTCTTC. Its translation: CASESAGGHEQFF.

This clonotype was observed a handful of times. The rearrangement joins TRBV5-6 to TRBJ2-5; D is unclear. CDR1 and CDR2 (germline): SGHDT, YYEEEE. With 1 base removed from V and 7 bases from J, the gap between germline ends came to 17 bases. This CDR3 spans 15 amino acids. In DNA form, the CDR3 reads TGTGCCAGCAGCTTGCATAGGGCAACTCTGGGGACCCAGTACTTC. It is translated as CASSLHRATLGTQYF.

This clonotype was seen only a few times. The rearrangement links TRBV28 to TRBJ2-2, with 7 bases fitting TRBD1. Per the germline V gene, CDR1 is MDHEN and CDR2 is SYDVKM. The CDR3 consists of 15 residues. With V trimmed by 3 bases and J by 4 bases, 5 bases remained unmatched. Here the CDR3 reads CASSFPGQATGELFF. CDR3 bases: TGTGCCAGCAGTTTCCCAGGACAGGCCACCGGGGAGCTGTTTTTT.

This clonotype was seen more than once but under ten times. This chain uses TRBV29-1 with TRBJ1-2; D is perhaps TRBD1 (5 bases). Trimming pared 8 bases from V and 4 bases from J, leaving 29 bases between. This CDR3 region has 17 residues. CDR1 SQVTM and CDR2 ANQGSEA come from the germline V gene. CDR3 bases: TGCAGCACTGAAAGGGAAGAAGGGACGGGGGGTGCCTATGGCTACACCTTC. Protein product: CSTEREEGTGGAYGYTF.

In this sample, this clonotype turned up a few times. The CDR3 nucleotides are TGTGCCAGCAGCTCCGACAGCACGGACTCCTACGAGCAGTACTTC. It encodes CASSSDSTDSYEQYF. The chain couples TRBV27 to TRBJ2-7; D is perhaps TRBD1 (5 bases). Germline-derived CDR1 and CDR2 are MNHEY and SMNVEV (reference sequence). The CDR3 has 15 residues. Trimming shortened V by 6 bases and J by 0 bases, and 15 bases separated the two germline ends.

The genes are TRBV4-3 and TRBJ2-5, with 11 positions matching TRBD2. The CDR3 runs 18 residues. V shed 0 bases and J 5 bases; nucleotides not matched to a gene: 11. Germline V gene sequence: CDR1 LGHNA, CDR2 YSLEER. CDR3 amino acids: CASSQEWSSGGMRETQYF. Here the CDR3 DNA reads TGCGCCAGCAGCCAAGAGTGGTCTAGCGGGGGGATGAGGGAGACCCAGTACTTC.

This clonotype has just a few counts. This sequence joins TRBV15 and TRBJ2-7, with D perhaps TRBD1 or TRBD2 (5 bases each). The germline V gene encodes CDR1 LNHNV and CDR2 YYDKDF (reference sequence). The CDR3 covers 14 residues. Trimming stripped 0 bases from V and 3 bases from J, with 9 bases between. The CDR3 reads CATSRDGDGYEQYF. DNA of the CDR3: TGTGCCACCAGCAGAGACGGGGACGGCTACGAGCAGTACTTC.

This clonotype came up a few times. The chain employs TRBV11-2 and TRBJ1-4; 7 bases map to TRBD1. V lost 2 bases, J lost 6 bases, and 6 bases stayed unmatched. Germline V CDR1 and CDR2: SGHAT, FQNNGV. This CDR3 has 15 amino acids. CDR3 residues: CASSLNRGSYEKLFF. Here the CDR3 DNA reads TGTGCCAGCAGCTTAAACAGGGGTTCGTATGAAAAACTGTTTTTT.

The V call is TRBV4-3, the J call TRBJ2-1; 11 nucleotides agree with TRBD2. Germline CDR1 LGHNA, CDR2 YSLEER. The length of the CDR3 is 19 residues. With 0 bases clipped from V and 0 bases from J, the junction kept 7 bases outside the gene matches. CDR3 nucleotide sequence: TGCGCCAGCAGCCAAGATCTGCTAGCGGGGGGAAGCTCCTACAATGAGCAGTTCTTC. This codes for CASSQDLLAGGSSYNEQFF.

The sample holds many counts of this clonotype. The CDR3 sequence: CASSLNFGDTQYF. CDR3 in DNA: TGTGCCAGCAGCTTAAATTTCGGAGATACGCAGTATTTT. The chain employs TRBV7-3 and TRBJ2-3; no firm D call. In germline, CDR1 is SGHTA, CDR2 FQGTGA. This CDR3 has 13 amino acids. V lost 1 base to trimming and J lost 5 bases, with 7 bases between them.

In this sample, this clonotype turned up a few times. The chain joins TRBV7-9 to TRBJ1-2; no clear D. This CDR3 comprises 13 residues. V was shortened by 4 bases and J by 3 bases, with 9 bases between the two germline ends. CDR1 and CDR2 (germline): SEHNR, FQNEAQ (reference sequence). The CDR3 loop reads CASSSSVDYGYTF. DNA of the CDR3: TGTGCCAGCAGCTCTTCAGTGGACTATGGCTACACCTTC.

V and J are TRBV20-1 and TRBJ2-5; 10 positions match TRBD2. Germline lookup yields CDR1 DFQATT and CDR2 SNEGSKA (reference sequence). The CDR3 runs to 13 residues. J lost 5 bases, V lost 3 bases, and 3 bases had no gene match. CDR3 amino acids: CSASGTSAETQYF. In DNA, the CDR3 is TGCAGTGCTAGTGGGACTAGCGCCGAGACCCAGTACTTC.

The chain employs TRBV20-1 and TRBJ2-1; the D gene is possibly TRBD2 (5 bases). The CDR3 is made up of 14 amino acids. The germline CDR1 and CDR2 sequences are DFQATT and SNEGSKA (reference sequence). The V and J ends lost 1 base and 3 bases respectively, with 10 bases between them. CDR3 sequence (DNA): TGCAGTGCTAGAGGACTAAGAGACTACAATGAGCAGTTCTTC. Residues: CSARGLRDYNEQFF.

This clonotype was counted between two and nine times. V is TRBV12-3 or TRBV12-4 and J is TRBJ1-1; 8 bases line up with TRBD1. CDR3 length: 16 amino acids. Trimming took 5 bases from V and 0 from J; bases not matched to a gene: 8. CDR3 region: CASSPGQVIMNTEAFF. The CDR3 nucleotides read TGTGCCAGCAGTCCGGGACAGGTGATCATGAACACTGAAGCTTTCTTT.

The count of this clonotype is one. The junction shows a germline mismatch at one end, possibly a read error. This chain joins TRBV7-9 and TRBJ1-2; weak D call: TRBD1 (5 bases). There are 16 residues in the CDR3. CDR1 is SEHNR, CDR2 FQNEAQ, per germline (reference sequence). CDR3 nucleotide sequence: TGTGCCAGCACCTTAATTGGGGGATGGGCCCCCGATGGCTACACCTTC. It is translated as CASTLIGGWAPDGYTF.

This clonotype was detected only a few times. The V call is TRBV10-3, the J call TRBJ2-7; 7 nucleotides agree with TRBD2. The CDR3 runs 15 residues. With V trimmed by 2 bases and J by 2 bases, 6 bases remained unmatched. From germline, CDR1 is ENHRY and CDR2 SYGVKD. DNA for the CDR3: TGTGCCATCAGTGAGGAACAGCGGGGTACCTACGAGCAGTACTTC. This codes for CAISEEQRGTYEQYF.

The CDR3 loop is CASSTSSGFNSPLHF. The CDR3, as DNA: TGTGCCAGCAGTACCAGCTCCGGTTTTAATTCACCCCTCCACTTT. This chain connects TRBV12-3 or TRBV12-4 to TRBJ1-6; no reliable D call. This CDR3 is built from 15 residues. V was clipped by 5 bases and J by 6 bases, with 14 bases between them.

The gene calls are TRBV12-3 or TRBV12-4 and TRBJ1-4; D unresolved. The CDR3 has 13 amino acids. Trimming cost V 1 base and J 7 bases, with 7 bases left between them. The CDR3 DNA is TGTGCCAGCAGTTTAGGGTCCGGTGAAAAACTGTTTTTT. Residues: CASSLGSGEKLFF.